This TCR beta chain is from a study of T-cell memory formation after mild COVID-19. Study-level results: The finding that pre-infection memory included some responding clones suggested that cross-reactive memory joined. Of the contracting clones, CD4+ ones lay mainly in CM and EM, and CD8+ ones in EMRA.

The germline V and J ends were trimmed by 6 bases and 7 bases, with 13 bases remaining between them. The CDR3 has 13 residues. TCRdb reprocessed the 5' RACE reads with MiXCR, giving one entry per CDR3 protein. This table holds approximately 570,000 distinct CDR3 sequences, roughly 18% found once. This clonotype was seen repeatedly, ten times or more. Its antigen is undetermined. The source is an adult woman who had mild COVID-19 (a few samples of this study predate the infection). Cell type and time point are not known. This chain links TRBV12-3 or TRBV12-4 with TRBJ2-1; tentative D call: TRBD2 (6 bases). The sequencing sample was made of PBMCs or a T cell subset sorted from them (not recorded which). The CDR3: CASSLGGGNEQFF. CDR3 bases: TGTGCCAGCAGCTTGGGTGGAGGGAATGAGCAGTTCTTC.